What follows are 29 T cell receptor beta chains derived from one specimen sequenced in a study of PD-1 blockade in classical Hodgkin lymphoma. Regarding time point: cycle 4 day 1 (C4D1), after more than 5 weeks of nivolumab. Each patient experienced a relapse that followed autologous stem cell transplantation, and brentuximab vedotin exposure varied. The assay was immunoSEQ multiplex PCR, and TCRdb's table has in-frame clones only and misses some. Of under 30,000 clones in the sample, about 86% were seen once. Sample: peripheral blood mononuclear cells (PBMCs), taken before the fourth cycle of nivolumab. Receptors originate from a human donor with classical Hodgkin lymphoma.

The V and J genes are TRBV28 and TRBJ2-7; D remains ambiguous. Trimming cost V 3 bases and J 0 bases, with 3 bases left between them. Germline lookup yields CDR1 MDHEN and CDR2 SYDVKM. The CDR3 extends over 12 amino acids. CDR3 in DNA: TGTGCCAGCAGTTTCGCCTCCTACGAGCAGTACTTC. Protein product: CASSFASYEQYF.

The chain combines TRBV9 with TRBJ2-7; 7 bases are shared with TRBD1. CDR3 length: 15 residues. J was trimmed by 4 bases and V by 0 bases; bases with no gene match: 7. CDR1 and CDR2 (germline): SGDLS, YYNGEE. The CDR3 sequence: CASSVETGESYEQYF. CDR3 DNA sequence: TGTGCCAGCAGCGTAGAAACAGGGGAGAGTTACGAGCAGTACTTC.

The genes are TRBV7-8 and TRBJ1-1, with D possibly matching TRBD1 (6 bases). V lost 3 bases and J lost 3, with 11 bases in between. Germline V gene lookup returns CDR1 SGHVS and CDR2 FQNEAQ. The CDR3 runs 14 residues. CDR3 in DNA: TGTGCCAGCAGCTTCCGCAGGGGCCACACTGAAGCTTTCTTT. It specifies CASSFRRGHTEAFF.

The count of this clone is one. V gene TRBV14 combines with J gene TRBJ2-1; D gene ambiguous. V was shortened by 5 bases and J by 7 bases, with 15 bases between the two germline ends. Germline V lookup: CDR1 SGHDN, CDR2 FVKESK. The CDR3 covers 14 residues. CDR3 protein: CASSVQDGRNEQFF. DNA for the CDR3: TGTGCCAGCAGCGTCCAGGACGGAAGGAATGAGCAGTTCTTC.

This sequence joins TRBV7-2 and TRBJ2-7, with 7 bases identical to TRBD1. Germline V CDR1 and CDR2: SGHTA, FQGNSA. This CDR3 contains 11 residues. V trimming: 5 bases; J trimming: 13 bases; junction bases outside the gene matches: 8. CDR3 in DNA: TGTGCCAGCAGCCTTGGACAGGCCTTTTACTTC. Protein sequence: CASSLGQAFYF.

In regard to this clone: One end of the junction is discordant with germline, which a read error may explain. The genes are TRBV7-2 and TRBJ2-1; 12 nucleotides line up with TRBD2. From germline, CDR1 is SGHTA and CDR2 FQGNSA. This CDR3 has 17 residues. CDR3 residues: CASSTPRRLAGAPSELF. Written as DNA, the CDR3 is TGTGCCAGCAGCACACCTCGCCGACTAGCGGGGGCCCCATCGGAGCTCTTC.

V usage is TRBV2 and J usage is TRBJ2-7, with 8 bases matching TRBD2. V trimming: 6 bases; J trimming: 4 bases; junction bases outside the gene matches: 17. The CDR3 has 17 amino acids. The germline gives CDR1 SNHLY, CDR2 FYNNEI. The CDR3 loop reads CASSRLASRTRKYEQYF. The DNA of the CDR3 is TGTGCCAGCAGCCGACTAGCGAGCCGTACACGAAAGTACGAGCAGTACTTC.

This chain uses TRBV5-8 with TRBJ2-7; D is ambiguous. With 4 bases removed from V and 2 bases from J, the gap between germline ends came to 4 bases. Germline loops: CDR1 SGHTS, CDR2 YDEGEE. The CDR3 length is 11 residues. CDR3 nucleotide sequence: TGTGCCAGCAGCCCAACCTACGAGCAGTACTTC. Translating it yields CASSPTYEQYF.

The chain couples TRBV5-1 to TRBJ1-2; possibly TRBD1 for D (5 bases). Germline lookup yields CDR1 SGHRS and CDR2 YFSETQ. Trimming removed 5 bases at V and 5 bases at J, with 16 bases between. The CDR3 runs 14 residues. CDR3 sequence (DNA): TGCGCCAGCAGTCGTTCCGGGACGGATTATGGCTACACCTTC. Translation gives CASSRSGTDYGYTF.

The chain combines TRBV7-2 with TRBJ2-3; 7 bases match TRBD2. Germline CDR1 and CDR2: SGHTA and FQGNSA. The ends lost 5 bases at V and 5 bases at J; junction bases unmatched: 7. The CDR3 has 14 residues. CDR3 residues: CASSLGLELDTQYF. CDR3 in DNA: TGTGCCAGCAGCCTCGGACTAGAATTAGATACGCAGTATTTT.

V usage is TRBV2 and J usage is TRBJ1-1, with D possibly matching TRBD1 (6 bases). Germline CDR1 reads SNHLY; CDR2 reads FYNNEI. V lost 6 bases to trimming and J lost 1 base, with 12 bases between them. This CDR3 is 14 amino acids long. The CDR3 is CASRQGRPNTEAFF. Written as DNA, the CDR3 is TGTGCCAGCAGGCAGGGGAGACCGAACACTGAAGCTTTCTTT.

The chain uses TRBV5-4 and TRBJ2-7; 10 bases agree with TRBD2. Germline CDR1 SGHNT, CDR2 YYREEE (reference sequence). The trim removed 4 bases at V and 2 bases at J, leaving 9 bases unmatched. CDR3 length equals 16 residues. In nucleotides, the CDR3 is TGTGCCAGCAGCGGCGCACAACTAGCGGGGACCTACGAGCAGTACTTC. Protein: CASSGAQLAGTYEQYF. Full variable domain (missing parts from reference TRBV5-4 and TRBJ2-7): ETGVTQSPTHLIKTRGQQVTLRCSSQSGHNTVSWYQQALGQGPQFIFQYYREEENGRGNFPPRFSGLQFPNYSSELNVNALELDDSALYLCASSGAQLAGTYEQYFGPGTRLTVT.

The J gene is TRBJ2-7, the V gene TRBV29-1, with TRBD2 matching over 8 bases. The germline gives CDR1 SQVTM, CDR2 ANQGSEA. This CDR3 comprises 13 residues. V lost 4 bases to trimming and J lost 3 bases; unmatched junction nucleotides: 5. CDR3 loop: CSVVTSGRYEQYF. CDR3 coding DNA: TGCAGCGTTGTAACTAGCGGACGCTACGAGCAGTACTTC.

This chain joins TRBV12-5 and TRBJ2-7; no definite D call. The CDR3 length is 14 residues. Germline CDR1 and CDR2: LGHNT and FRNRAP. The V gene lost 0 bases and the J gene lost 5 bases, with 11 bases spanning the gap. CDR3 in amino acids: CASGLVQGSDEQYF. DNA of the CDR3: TGTGCTAGTGGTTTGGTACAAGGATCCGACGAGCAGTACTTC.

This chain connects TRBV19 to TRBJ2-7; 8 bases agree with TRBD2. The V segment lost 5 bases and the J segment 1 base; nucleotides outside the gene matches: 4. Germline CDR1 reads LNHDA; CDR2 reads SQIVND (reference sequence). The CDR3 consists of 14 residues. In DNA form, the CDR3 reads TGTGCCAGTAGTCTGACGGGAGGGTCCTACGAGCAGTACTTC. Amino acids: CASSLTGGSYEQYF.

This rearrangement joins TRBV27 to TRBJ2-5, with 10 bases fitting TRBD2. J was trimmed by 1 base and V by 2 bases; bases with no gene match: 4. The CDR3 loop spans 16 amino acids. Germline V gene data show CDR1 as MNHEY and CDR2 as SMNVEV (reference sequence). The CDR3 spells CASSLTASGGQETQYF. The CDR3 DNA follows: TGTGCCAGCAGTTTAACCGCTAGCGGGGGCCAAGAGACCCAGTACTTC.

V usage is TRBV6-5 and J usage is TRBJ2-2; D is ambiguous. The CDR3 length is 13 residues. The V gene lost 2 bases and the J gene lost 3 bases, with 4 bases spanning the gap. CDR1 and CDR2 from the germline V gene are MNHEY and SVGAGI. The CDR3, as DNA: TGTGCCAGCAGTTACGGACACACCGGGGAGCTGTTTTTT. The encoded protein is CASSYGHTGELFF.

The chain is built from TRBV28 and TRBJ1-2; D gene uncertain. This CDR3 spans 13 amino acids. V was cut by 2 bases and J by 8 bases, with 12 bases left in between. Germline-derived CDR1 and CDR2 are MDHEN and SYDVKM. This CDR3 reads CASSLTRREGYTF. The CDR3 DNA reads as TGTGCCAGCAGTTTAACAAGAAGGGAAGGCTACACCTTC.

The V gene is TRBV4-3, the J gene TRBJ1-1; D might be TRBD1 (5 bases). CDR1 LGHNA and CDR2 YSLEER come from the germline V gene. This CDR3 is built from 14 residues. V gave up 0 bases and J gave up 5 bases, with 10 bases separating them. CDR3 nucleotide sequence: TGCGCCAGCAGCCAAGATTTGGGGGGAACTGAAGCTTTCTTT. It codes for CASSQDLGGTEAFF.

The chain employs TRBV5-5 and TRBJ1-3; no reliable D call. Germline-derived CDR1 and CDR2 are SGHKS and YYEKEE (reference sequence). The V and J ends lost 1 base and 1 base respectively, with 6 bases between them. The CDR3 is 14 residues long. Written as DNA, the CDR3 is TGTGCCAGCAGCTTGCTCCTGTCTGGAAACACCATATATTTT. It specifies CASSLLLSGNTIYF.

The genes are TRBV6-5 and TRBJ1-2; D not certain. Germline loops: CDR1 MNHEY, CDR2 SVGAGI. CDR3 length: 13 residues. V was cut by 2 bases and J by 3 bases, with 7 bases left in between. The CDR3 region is CASSYGIYYGYTF. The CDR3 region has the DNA TGTGCCAGCAGTTACGGGATTTACTATGGCTACACCTTC.

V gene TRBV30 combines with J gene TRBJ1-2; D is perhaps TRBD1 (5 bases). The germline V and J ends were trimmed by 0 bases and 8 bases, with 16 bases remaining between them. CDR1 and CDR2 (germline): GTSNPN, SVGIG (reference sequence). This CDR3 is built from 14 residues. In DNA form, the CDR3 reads TGTGCCTGGAGTGTCGGGACGGCAGCGGGAGGCTACACCTTC. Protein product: CAWSVGTAAGGYTF.

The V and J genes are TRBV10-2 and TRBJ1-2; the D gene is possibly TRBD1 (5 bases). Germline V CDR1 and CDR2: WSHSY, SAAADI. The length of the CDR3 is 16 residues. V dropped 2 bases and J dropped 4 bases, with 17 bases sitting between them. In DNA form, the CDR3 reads TGCGCCAGCAGTGAGACGCCGGGATCGGGGGGCTATGGCTACACCTTC. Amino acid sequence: CASSETPGSGGYGYTF.

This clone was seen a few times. CDR3 loop: CASSVGSGTSTDTQYF. For the CDR3, the DNA is TGTGCCAGCAGCGTAGGTAGCGGGACTAGCACAGATACGCAGTATTTT. J is TRBJ2-3 and V is TRBV9, with 8 positions matching TRBD2. V lost 0 bases to trimming and J lost 0 bases; unmatched junction nucleotides: 3. Germline V gene sequence: CDR1 SGDLS, CDR2 YYNGEE. CDR3 size: 16 residues.

CDR3 sequence reads: CASSLNRFQPQHF. The CDR3 coding sequence is TGTGCCAGCAGCCTAAACCGATTTCAGCCCCAGCATTTT. V is TRBV28 and J is TRBJ1-5; D remains ambiguous. The CDR3 has 13 amino acids. Germline values: CDR1 MDHEN, CDR2 SYDVKM. Trimming left V 6 bases short and J 6 bases short, with 12 bases between.

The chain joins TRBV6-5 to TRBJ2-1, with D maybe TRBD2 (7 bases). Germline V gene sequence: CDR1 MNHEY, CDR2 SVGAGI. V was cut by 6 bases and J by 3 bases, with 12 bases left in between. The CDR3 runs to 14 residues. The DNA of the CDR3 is TGTGCCAGCAGGCCCGGGGGGCTCTACAATGAGCAGTTCTTC. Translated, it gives CASRPGGLYNEQFF.

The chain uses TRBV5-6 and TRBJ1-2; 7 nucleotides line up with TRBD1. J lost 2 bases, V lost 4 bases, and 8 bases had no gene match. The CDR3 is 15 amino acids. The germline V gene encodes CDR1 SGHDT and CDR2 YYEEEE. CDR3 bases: TGTGCCAGCAGCCCCCCAGGGGGGCTAAACTATGGCTACACCTTC. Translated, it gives CASSPPGGLNYGYTF.

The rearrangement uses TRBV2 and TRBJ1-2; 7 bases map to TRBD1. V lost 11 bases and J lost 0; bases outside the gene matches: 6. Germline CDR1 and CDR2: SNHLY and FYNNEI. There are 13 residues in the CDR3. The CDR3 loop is CAGGTASNYGYTF. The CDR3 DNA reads TGTGCCGGTGGGACAGCTTCTAACTATGGCTACACCTTC. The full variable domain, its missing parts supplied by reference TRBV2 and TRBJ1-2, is EPEVTQTPSHQVTQMGQEVILRCVPISNHLYFYWYRQILGQKVEFLVSFYNNEISEKSEIFDDQFSVERPDGSNFTLKIRSTKLEDSAMYFCAGGTASNYGYTFGSGTRLTVV.

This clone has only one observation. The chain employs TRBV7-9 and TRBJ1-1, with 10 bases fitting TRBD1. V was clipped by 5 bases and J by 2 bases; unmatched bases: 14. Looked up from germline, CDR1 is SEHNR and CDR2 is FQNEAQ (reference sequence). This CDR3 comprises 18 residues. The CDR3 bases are TGTGCCAGCAGCGCCCTCCCCCCCCCGACAGGGGGCAACACTGAAGCTTTCTTT. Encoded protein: CASSALPPPTGGNTEAFF.